Shown below are 4 T cell receptor beta chains from a single sample sequenced in a study of vaccination effects on CD4 cells after COVID-19. Assay: immunoSEQ multiplex PCR; the TCRdb copy retains only in-frame clones and omits some. The sample carries tens of thousands of clones, 76% recorded once. These receptors have no known antigen. An approximately 10-day culture period preceded the isolation of CD4+ T cells. The specimen comprised CD4+ T cells from PBMCs cultured without peptide, sampled before COVID-19 vaccination. Receptor source: a human donor who had a prior SARS-CoV-2 infection.

The rearrangement links TRBV7-8 to TRBJ1-2, with a possible D match to TRBD1 (5 bases). Looked up from germline, CDR1 is SGHVS and CDR2 is FQNEAQ. The V gene lost 5 bases and the J gene lost 5 bases, with 24 bases spanning the gap. The CDR3 has 17 amino acids. This CDR3 reads CASSRITRGSGGYGYTF. In DNA form, the CDR3 reads TGTGCCAGCAGCCGGATCACGCGGGGGTCCGGGGGATATGGCTACACCTTC.

The rearrangement links TRBV3-1 (or the pseudogene TRBV3-2) to TRBJ2-7; D not certain. V was shortened by 4 bases and J by 7 bases, with 14 bases between the two germline ends. Per the germline V gene, CDR1 is LGHDT and CDR2 is YNNKEL (reference sequence). The CDR3 covers 13 residues. The CDR3 DNA reads as TGTGCCAGCAGCCCGCTAAACTCTCGGGAGCAGTACTTC. Translating gives CASSPLNSREQYF.

J is TRBJ2-5 and V is TRBV24-1; tentatively, D is TRBD1 (6 bases). Germline V lookup: CDR1 KGHDR, CDR2 SFDVKD. V was shortened by 9 bases and J by 4 bases, with 11 bases between the two germline ends. The CDR3 consists of 12 residues. CDR3 in DNA: TGTGCCACCGCCAAGACAGGAGAGACCCAGTACTTC. It encodes CATAKTGETQYF.

The chain couples TRBV7-2 to TRBJ1-2; possibly TRBD1 for D (5 bases). CDR1 SGHTA and CDR2 FQGNSA come from the germline V gene. V lost 5 bases and J 7 bases, leaving 17 bases between the germline ends. The CDR3 has 14 residues. CDR3 residues: CASSPTQGLGGYTF. The CDR3 DNA reads TGTGCCAGCAGCCCGACGCAGGGTTTGGGTGGCTACACCTTC.